These 21 T cell receptor beta chains were sequenced from one sample in a study of neurological immune-mediated disorders. TCRdb reprocessed the 5' RACE reads via MiXCR and lists one record per CDR3 protein. Of tens of thousands of distinct CDR3 sequences listed, about 15% were seen once; the top ten hold 15% to 17%. Sequenced input: PBMCs. These receptors all come from a woman aged 40 to 49 in good health.

In its sample, this clonotype was seen many times. The V gene is TRBV11-2, the J gene TRBJ2-7; 7 bases align to TRBD2. J gave up 1 base and V 0 bases, and 12 bases lay outside the gene matches. Germline V gene lookup returns CDR1 SGHAT and CDR2 FQNNGV. This CDR3 has 18 amino acids. The CDR3 bases are TGTGCCAGCAGCTTAGATGGAAGGGGCGGGGGTGATTCCTACGAGCAGTACGTC. Residues: CASSLDGRGGGDSYEQYV.

The sample holds many counts of this clonotype. The genes are TRBV5-1 and TRBJ2-3; TRBD1 matches 10 bases. CDR1 is SGHRS, CDR2 YFSETQ, per germline. V was pared by 3 bases and J by 4 bases, with 2 bases of the junction left unmatched. The CDR3 loop spans 14 amino acids. CDR3 loop: CASSSGQGADTQYF. CDR3 nucleotides: TGCGCCAGCAGCTCCGGACAGGGGGCAGATACGCAGTATTTT.

This clonotype was observed many times. This sequence joins TRBV15 and TRBJ1-1; possibly TRBD1 for D (5 bases). The V end was cut by 3 bases, the J end by 0 bases, with 11 bases between. The CDR3 contains 15 residues. In germline, CDR1 is LNHNV, CDR2 YYDKDF (reference sequence). The CDR3 nucleotides read TGTGCCACCAGCAGGAACCAGGGACTGAACACTGAAGCTTTCTTT. It specifies CATSRNQGLNTEAFF. The whole variable domain, remainder taken from reference TRBV15 and TRBJ1-1, is DAMVIQNPRYQVTQFGKPVTLSCSQTLNHNVMYWYQQKSSQAPKLLFHYYDKDFNNEADTPDNFQSRRPNTSFCFLDIRSPGLGDTAMYLCATSRNQGLNTEAFFGQGTRLTVV.

This clonotype was detected ten times or more. The V and J genes are TRBV6-6 and TRBJ2-1; 9 bases agree with TRBD2. The germline CDR1 and CDR2 sequences are MNHNY and SVGAGI (reference sequence). The CDR3 spans 17 residues. V shed 0 bases and J 4 bases; nucleotides not matched to a gene: 7. Here the CDR3 DNA reads TGTGCCAGCAGTTACTCGTCTCTAGCGGGGATATACAATGAGCAGTTCTTC. It is translated as CASSYSSLAGIYNEQFF.

The chain recombines TRBV15 with TRBJ1-5; D may be TRBD1 (6 bases). Germline CDR1 is LNHNV and CDR2 is YYDKDF (reference sequence). Trimming pared 0 bases from V and 7 bases from J, leaving 13 bases between. This CDR3 region has 15 residues. DNA of the CDR3: TGTGCCACCAGCAGAGATCGCGACGGGGGCCAGCCCCAGCATTTT. It codes for CATSRDRDGGQPQHF.

As concerns this clonotype: A much larger clone differs by one base, so this may be a read error. This chain connects TRBV4-3 to TRBJ1-1, with 7 bases lining up with TRBD1. Trimming cost V 3 bases and J 1 base; bases outside gene matches: 2. CDR1 LGHNA and CDR2 YSLEER come from the germline V gene. The CDR3 extends over 14 amino acids. The CDR3 sequence is CASSHYRGNTEAFF. Here the CDR3 DNA reads TGCGCCAGCAGCCACTACAGGGGGAACACTGAAGCTTTCTTT.

On this clonotype: Sequence at one end of the junction differs from germline and may be a read error. J is TRBJ2-3 and V is TRBV9; the D gene is possibly TRBD2 (6 bases). CDR3 size: 12 residues. The germline V gene encodes CDR1 SGDLS and CDR2 YYNGEE. The CDR3 reads CANSPSGDTQYF. In nucleotides, the CDR3 is TGTGCCAACAGCCCCAGCGGGGATACGCAGTATTTT.

This clonotype was seen only once. V is TRBV9 and J is TRBJ2-2; 7 bases agree with TRBD2. CDR1 is SGDLS and CDR2 is YYNGEE in the germline V gene. The CDR3 sequence is 14 residues long. J gave up 4 bases and V 4 bases, and 4 bases lay outside the gene matches. CDR3 residues: CASSQSGGTGELFF. CDR3 DNA: TGTGCCAGCAGCCAGTCGGGGGGCACCGGGGAGCTGTTTTTT.

This clonotype was observed many times. V and J are TRBV29-1 and TRBJ2-1; no firm D call. The CDR3 extends over 12 amino acids. CDR1 and CDR2 from the germline V gene are SQVTM and ANQGSEA. Trimming took off 3 bases at V and 6 bases at J, with 9 bases between the two ends. The CDR3, as DNA: TGCAGCGTTGACTTTCAATTCAATGAGCAGTTCTTC. It specifies CSVDFQFNEQFF.

This clonotype was seen at least ten times. V gene TRBV4-3 combines with J gene TRBJ1-5; D is ambiguous. From germline, CDR1 is LGHNA and CDR2 YSLEER. This CDR3 has 17 residues. Between the trimmed V and J ends, which lost 0 bases and 0 bases, there was a span of 12 bases. This CDR3 reads CASSQERWGYSNQPQHF. CDR3 nucleotides: TGCGCCAGCAGCCAAGAGAGGTGGGGTTATAGCAATCAGCCCCAGCATTTT.

This clonotype was picked up many times. The rearrangement joins TRBV20-1 to TRBJ1-2, with 7 nucleotides matching TRBD1. V lost 5 bases and J lost 4; bases outside the gene matches: 7. The germline V gene encodes CDR1 DFQATT and CDR2 SNEGSKA (reference sequence). CDR3 length: 13 residues. CDR3 protein: CSALSGTVYGYTF. The CDR3, as DNA: TGCAGTGCTTTATCCGGGACAGTCTATGGCTACACCTTC.

This clonotype showed up many times. The genes are TRBV6-1 and TRBJ2-7; 7 nucleotides align to TRBD2. V lost 1 base to trimming and J lost 6 bases; unmatched junction nucleotides: 3. Germline CDR1 reads MNHNS; CDR2 reads SASEGT. CDR3 length equals 13 residues. The CDR3 sequence: CASSEGGGGEQYF. In DNA form, the CDR3 reads TGTGCCAGCAGTGAAGGGGGGGGGGGCGAGCAGTACTTC.

This clonotype was found many times. This rearrangement joins TRBV29-1 to TRBJ2-3; no clear D gene. CDR1 and CDR2 (germline): SQVTM, ANQGSEA. V was cut by 1 base and J by 4 bases, with 9 bases left in between. CDR3 length: 13 residues. The chain's CDR3 is CSVEGTPADTQYF. The CDR3 region has the DNA TGCAGCGTTGAAGGGACCCCAGCAGATACGCAGTATTTT.

This clonotype was detected many times. V and J are TRBV6-5 and TRBJ2-5, with TRBD2 as a possible D gene (5 bases). The V end lost 6 bases, the J end lost 5 bases, and 10 bases lay between the germline ends. The CDR3 covers 12 residues. Per the germline V gene, CDR1 is MNHEY and CDR2 is SVGAGI. This chain's CDR3 is CASSPSGETQYF. The CDR3 DNA sequence: TGTGCCAGCAGCCCATCGGGGGAGACCCAGTACTTC.

This clonotype came up many times. This rearrangement joins TRBV6-6 to TRBJ2-7; a weak D match, TRBD2 (7 bases). This CDR3 contains 14 residues. The germline V gene has CDR1 MNHNY and CDR2 SVGAGI (reference sequence). V lost 8 bases, J lost 7 bases, and 21 bases lay in between. This CDR3 is CASGRAPSQGEQYF. DNA of the CDR3: TGTGCCAGCGGGAGGGCCCCCTCCCAGGGGGAGCAGTACTTC.

This clonotype was observed many times. The genes are TRBV6-5 and TRBJ1-2; D uncertain. The CDR3 is 15 residues long. Germline V lookup: CDR1 MNHEY, CDR2 SVGAGI. V was trimmed by 0 bases and J by 2 bases, leaving 10 bases between them. The CDR3 reads CASSYSKEGNYGYTF. The CDR3 nucleotides read TGTGCCAGCAGTTACTCGAAGGAGGGAAACTATGGCTACACCTTC.

The chain joins TRBV5-1 to TRBJ2-1, with D perhaps matching TRBD1 (6 bases). Germline V gene sequence: CDR1 SGHRS, CDR2 YFSETQ. V lost 2 bases and J lost 4, with 13 bases in between. There are 15 residues in the CDR3. This CDR3 reads CASSLQGTGYNEQFF. The CDR3 bases are TGCGCCAGCAGCTTACAGGGAACGGGGTACAATGAGCAGTTCTTC.

This clonotype was observed many times. The chain recombines TRBV30 with TRBJ2-5; possible D gene TRBD1, 6 bases. Germline CDR1 and CDR2: GTSNPN and SVGIG (reference sequence). The CDR3 contains 14 residues. Trimming removed 1 base at V and 5 bases at J, with 14 bases between. The DNA for the CDR3 is TGTGCCTGGAGTGGGCTGGCAGGGGAGGAGACCCAGTACTTC. The encoded protein is CAWSGLAGEETQYF.

This clonotype was picked up one time. The CDR3 coding sequence is TGTGCCAGCAGCTTGACCGACAGGGGCATCGCTTCAGATACGCAGTATTTT. Residues: CASSLTDRGIASDTQYF. The V call is TRBV5-4, the J call TRBJ2-3; 8 bases are a match to TRBD1. V was clipped by 1 base and J by 4 bases; unmatched bases: 11. Germline V gives CDR1 SGHNT, CDR2 YYREEE (reference sequence). The length of the CDR3 is 17 residues.

This clonotype was counted many times. This chain links TRBV7-2 with TRBJ2-2; D uncertain. Germline lookup yields CDR1 SGHTA and CDR2 FQGNSA. The CDR3 is 12 amino acids. Trimming stripped 5 bases from V and 4 bases from J, with 5 bases between. In nucleotides, the CDR3 is TGTGCCAGCAGCCGCCGCACCGGGGAGCTGTTTTTT. Translating gives CASSRRTGELFF.

In this sample, this clonotype is medium-sized (0.01 to 0.1%). The V call is TRBV20-1, the J call TRBJ2-7, with 8 bases matching TRBD1. This CDR3 is 12 amino acids long. Germline trimming cut 6 bases from V and 2 bases from J; bases unmatched to any gene: 3. Germline CDR1 is DFQATT and CDR2 is SNEGSKA (reference sequence). The CDR3 is CSAPTGAYEQYF. The CDR3 bases are TGCAGTGCGCCGACAGGGGCCTACGAGCAGTACTTC.